Below, one T cell receptor (beta chain) is given with its context. This sample is drawn from a study of blood T cell repertoires in COVID-19. Study information: Sample material is recorded as cDNA or gDNA derived from T cells, B-cell-depleted T cells, or PBMCs.

In terms of age and location, participants ranged from about 18 to 95 years and lived in about two dozen US areas. Participant-reported clinical history was the basis for cohort assignment. The germline V and J ends were trimmed by 7 bases and 1 base, with 13 bases remaining between them. CDR1 and CDR2 (germline): SQVTM, ANQGSEA. This CDR3 comprises 13 residues. As handled by the study authors: Quantification of nucleated cells was approximated via reference gene primer amplification. TCRdb's copy holds only in-frame clones and misses some; the assay was immunoSEQ multiplex PCR. That table gives V, J and clone size, and the DNA gave D and trimming. Among approximately 440,000 clones, 75% to 90% were seen once, and the ten largest hold 0.65% to 0.9%.

This sequence originates from a woman aged 18-29 years who had recovered from COVID-19. J is TRBJ1-1 and V is TRBV29-1; D unclear. Input material: PBMCs or T cells enriched from blood (not recorded which). In DNA, the CDR3 is TGCAGCGCCTACAGAGTAGGGAACACTGAAGCTTTCTTT. Translation: CSAYRVGNTEAFF.